A selection of T cell receptor beta chains follows, all from one sample in a study of blood T cell repertoires in COVID-19. Produced via immunoSEQ multiplex PCR; TCRdb's table is partial and in-frame only. Here the sample spans about 280,000 clones, roughly 80% being singletons. Input material: PBMCs or T cells enriched from blood (not recorded which). These receptors originate from a man aged 40-49 years who had been exposed to COVID-19. Both conserved end residues are part of each CDR3. The D gene is left open where the match is weak. Clone sizes are given selectively: once, few, many, or a class where the clone is expanded.

j_call: TRBJ2-5; v_call: TRBV5-4; d_call: .; clone_size: .; cdr3_nt: TGTGCCAGCAGCAGGGGGCAAGAGACCCAGTACTTC; cdr3_aa: CASSRGQETQYF
j_call: TRBJ1-1; v_call: TRBV10-3; d_call: .; clone_size: .; cdr3_nt: TGTGCCATCAGTGAGCTGGCAGAGAACACTGAAGCTTTCTTT; cdr3_aa: CAISELAENTEAFF
j_call: TRBJ2-7; v_call: TRBV19; d_call: .; clone_size: .; cdr3_nt: TGTGCCACCTCCGGAGGGGTTCGGCAGTACGAGCAGTACTTC; cdr3_aa: CATSGGVRQYEQYF
j_call: TRBJ1-6; v_call: TRBV2; d_call: TRBD1; clone_size: .; cdr3_nt: TGTGCCAGCAGTAAGGACAGGGGAGGAAATTCACCCCTCCACTTT; cdr3_aa: CASSKDRGGNSPLHF
j_call: TRBJ1-1; v_call: TRBV5-1; d_call: TRBD1; clone_size: .; cdr3_nt: TGCGCCAGCAGCGGGAGCCGGGACAGGGGGTTGATGAACACTGAAGCTTTCTTT; cdr3_aa: CASSGSRDRGLMNTEAFF
j_call: TRBJ2-5; v_call: TRBV20-1; d_call: TRBD2; clone_size: once; cdr3_nt: TGCAGTGCTAGTGGGGAGGGGCCCCAAGAGACCCAGTACTTC; cdr3_aa: CSASGEGPQETQYF
j_call: TRBJ2-1; v_call: TRBV7-9; d_call: .; clone_size: .; cdr3_nt: TGTGCCAGCAGCTTTGGGGGGCTAGCGGTCTATGAGCAGTTCTTC; cdr3_aa: CASSFGGLAVYEQFF
j_call: TRBJ1-5; v_call: TRBV6-5; d_call: .; clone_size: .; cdr3_nt: TGTGCCAGCCGGAGGACAGGCAATCAGCCCCAGCATTTT; cdr3_aa: CASRRTGNQPQHF
j_call: TRBJ2-7; v_call: TRBV19; d_call: TRBD1; clone_size: .; cdr3_nt: TGTGCCAGTAGTACGGGACAGACCCTTGGTAACGAGCAGTACTTC; cdr3_aa: CASSTGQTLGNEQYF
j_call: TRBJ2-1; v_call: TRBV30; d_call: .; clone_size: .; cdr3_nt: TGTGCCTGGAGTGTTAGTAATGAGCAGTTCTTC; cdr3_aa: CAWSVSNEQFF
j_call: TRBJ2-7; v_call: TRBV7-6; d_call: TRBD2; clone_size: .; cdr3_nt: TGTGCCAGCAGCGAAGGGGCGGGGAACGGGAGGGACGAGCAGTACTTC; cdr3_aa: CASSEGAGNGRDEQYF
j_call: TRBJ2-1; v_call: TRBV6-4; d_call: .; clone_size: .; cdr3_nt: TGTGCCAGCAGTAGAGCGGCCTCTGCCCCGGAGCAGTTCTTC; cdr3_aa: CASSRAASAPEQFF
j_call: TRBJ1-1; v_call: TRBV12-3/TRBV12-4; d_call: TRBD1; clone_size: few; cdr3_nt: TGTGCCAGCAACCCGACAGGGGAGGTTGGAGCTTTCTTT; cdr3_aa: CASNPTGEVGAFF
j_call: TRBJ2-3; v_call: TRBV18; d_call: .; clone_size: few; cdr3_nt: TGTGCCAGCTCACGGGCCCTCCTCGGACTGGAGACAGATACGCAGTATTTT; cdr3_aa: CASSRALLGLETDTQYF
j_call: TRBJ2-5; v_call: TRBV28; d_call: TRBD1; clone_size: .; cdr3_nt: TGTGCCAGCGAAACCCAAGACAGGGGCGAGACCCAGTACTTC; cdr3_aa: CASETQDRGETQYF
j_call: TRBJ2-1; v_call: TRBV13; d_call: .; clone_size: once; cdr3_nt: TGTGCCAGCAGCCTGTCTGGCGGGTACAATGAGCAGTTCTTC; cdr3_aa: CASSLSGGYNEQFF
j_call: TRBJ1-2; v_call: TRBV6-5; d_call: TRBD1; clone_size: .; cdr3_nt: TGTGCCAGCAGATTGACAGGGGGTAACTATGGCTACACCTTC; cdr3_aa: CASRLTGGNYGYTF
j_call: TRBJ1-5; v_call: TRBV10-3; d_call: TRBD1; clone_size: .; cdr3_nt: TGTGCCATCAGTGGGTCTACAGGGGGTCAGCCCCAGCATTTT; cdr3_aa: CAISGSTGGQPQHF
j_call: TRBJ1-1; v_call: TRBV6-4; d_call: .; clone_size: .; cdr3_nt: TGTGCCAGCAAAATGACAGATACGAACACTGAAGCTTTCTTT; cdr3_aa: CASKMTDTNTEAFF
j_call: TRBJ2-3; v_call: TRBV20-1; d_call: TRBD2; clone_size: .; cdr3_nt: TGCAGTGCTAGTAGGCGGACTAGCGGGACAGATACGCAGTATTTT; cdr3_aa: CSASRRTSGTDTQYF
j_call: TRBJ1-6; v_call: TRBV27; d_call: .; clone_size: .; cdr3_nt: TGTGCCAGCAGTACCACAAATTCACCCCTCCACTTT; cdr3_aa: CASSTTNSPLHF
j_call: TRBJ2-1; v_call: TRBV30; d_call: .; clone_size: .; cdr3_nt: TGTGCCTGGAGTAACAGGTTATACAATGAGCAGTTCTTC; cdr3_aa: CAWSNRLYNEQFF
j_call: TRBJ2-1; v_call: TRBV6-4; d_call: .; clone_size: .; cdr3_nt: TGTGCCAGCAGTCAGGGCCCCCGGCACTACGTGGTTGAGCAGTTCTTC; cdr3_aa: CASSQGPRHYVVEQFF
j_call: TRBJ2-7; v_call: TRBV7-8; d_call: .; clone_size: .; cdr3_nt: TGTGCCAGCAGCACGACAGCATTCTACGAGCAGTACTTC; cdr3_aa: CASSTTAFYEQYF
j_call: TRBJ1-1; v_call: TRBV10-3; d_call: TRBD1; clone_size: .; cdr3_nt: TGTGCCATCAGTGAACCCTCCGACAGGGGGTTGGAGAATCCTGAAGCTTTCTTT; cdr3_aa: CAISEPSDRGLENPEAFF
j_call: TRBJ1-3; v_call: TRBV24-1; d_call: .; clone_size: .; cdr3_nt: TGTGCCACCAGTTTTAACGAGATCATAGCGGGACTCCGCCACTCTGGAAACACCATATATTTT; cdr3_aa: CATSFNEIIAGLRHSGNTIYF
j_call: TRBJ2-1; v_call: TRBV9; d_call: TRBD1; clone_size: .; cdr3_nt: TGTGCCAGCAGCGTAGTTGCGTTGGGGACAGGGATTAATGAGCAGTTCTTC; cdr3_aa: CASSVVALGTGINEQFF
j_call: TRBJ1-5; v_call: TRBV19; d_call: .; clone_size: .; cdr3_nt: TGTGCCAGTAGTATAGATCTCAGGGTGGGTCAGCCCCAGCATTTT; cdr3_aa: CASSIDLRVGQPQHF
j_call: TRBJ2-2; v_call: TRBV7-6; d_call: .; clone_size: .; cdr3_nt: TGTGCCAGCAGCTTAGCGACGGGGAACCCCGGGGAGCTGTTTTTT; cdr3_aa: CASSLATGNPGELFF
j_call: TRBJ2-4; v_call: TRBV2; d_call: TRBD1; clone_size: .; cdr3_nt: TGTGCCAGCAGGGGCACCGTCGGGGACAGTCAGTACTTC; cdr3_aa: CASRGTVGDSQYF
j_call: TRBJ2-1; v_call: TRBV19; d_call: TRBD2; clone_size: .; cdr3_nt: TGTGCCAGTAGTCCGTCACTAGCGGGAGTCTCCTACAATGAGCAGTTCTTC; cdr3_aa: CASSPSLAGVSYNEQFF
j_call: TRBJ1-1; v_call: TRBV10-3; d_call: TRBD1; clone_size: .; cdr3_nt: TGTGCCGCCCGGGACAGTTCGAACACTGAAGCTTTCTTT; cdr3_aa: CAARDSSNTEAFF
j_call: TRBJ1-4; v_call: TRBV27; d_call: .; clone_size: .; cdr3_nt: TGTGCAGCAGGGGTATGGGAAAATGAAAAACTGTTTTTT; cdr3_aa: CAAGVWENEKLFF
j_call: TRBJ2-1; v_call: TRBV5-1; d_call: TRBD2; clone_size: .; cdr3_nt: TGCGCCAGCAGCTTGATGGCTAGCGGGACTCAAAATGAGCAGTTCTTC; cdr3_aa: CASSLMASGTQNEQFF
j_call: TRBJ2-5; v_call: TRBV5-1; d_call: TRBD1; clone_size: .; cdr3_nt: TGCGCCAGCAGCAGACGGACAGGGGGCGTTGAGACCCAGTACTTC; cdr3_aa: CASSRRTGGVETQYF
j_call: TRBJ2-1; v_call: TRBV12-3/TRBV12-4; d_call: .; clone_size: .; cdr3_nt: TGTGCCAGTAGCTCCTACAATGAGCAGTTCTTC; cdr3_aa: CASSSYNEQFF
j_call: TRBJ1-2; v_call: TRBV6-1; d_call: TRBD1; clone_size: .; cdr3_nt: TGTGCCAGCGAAGGGGGCTCCCTCTATGGCTACACCTTC; cdr3_aa: CASEGGSLYGYTF
j_call: TRBJ2-1; v_call: TRBV19; d_call: TRBD1; clone_size: .; cdr3_nt: TGTGCCAGTAAGACAGGGTACGATGAGCAGTTCTTC; cdr3_aa: CASKTGYDEQFF
j_call: TRBJ1-1; v_call: TRBV28; d_call: TRBD1; clone_size: .; cdr3_nt: TGTGCCAGCACCCCCCTGGGGACAGCATTCACTGAAGCTTTCTTT; cdr3_aa: CASTPLGTAFTEAFF
j_call: TRBJ1-1; v_call: TRBV6-5; d_call: .; clone_size: .; cdr3_nt: TGTGCCAGCAGTTACTCCAGGGTTTTAAATACTGAAGCTTTCTTT; cdr3_aa: CASSYSRVLNTEAFF
j_call: TRBJ1-5; v_call: TRBV7-2; d_call: .; clone_size: .; cdr3_nt: TGTGCCAGCAGCTTAGGCGGGGCAAGACACAATCAGCCCCAGCATTTT; cdr3_aa: CASSLGGARHNQPQHF
j_call: TRBJ2-2; v_call: TRBV27; d_call: .; clone_size: .; cdr3_nt: TGTGCCAGCAGCTGGGACGGGGGAGTCACCGGGGAGCTGTTTTTT; cdr3_aa: CASSWDGGVTGELFF
j_call: TRBJ2-1; v_call: TRBV7-9; d_call: .; clone_size: .; cdr3_nt: TGTGCCAGCAGCGGGGGGATTCTAACCTACAATGAGCAGTTCTTC; cdr3_aa: CASSGGILTYNEQFF
j_call: TRBJ1-1; v_call: TRBV27; d_call: TRBD1; clone_size: .; cdr3_nt: TGTGCCAGCAGTCCCGACAGGGTAAATACTGAAGCTTTCTTT; cdr3_aa: CASSPDRVNTEAFF
j_call: TRBJ2-1; v_call: TRBV7-8; d_call: TRBD2; clone_size: many; cdr3_nt: TGTGCCAGCAGCTTTTTTAGCGGGGTCCTCTACAATGAGCAGTTCTTC; cdr3_aa: CASSFFSGVLYNEQFF
j_call: TRBJ2-7; v_call: TRBV7-6; d_call: TRBD2; clone_size: .; cdr3_nt: TGTGCCAGCAGCCCGGGGGGACTAATGAACGAGCAGTACTTC; cdr3_aa: CASSPGGLMNEQYF
j_call: TRBJ2-3; v_call: TRBV5-1; d_call: .; clone_size: once; cdr3_nt: TGCGCCAGCAGCTTGGTCTCAGCGCGAGGGGATACGCAGTATTTT; cdr3_aa: CASSLVSARGDTQYF
j_call: TRBJ2-1; v_call: TRBV7-3; d_call: .; clone_size: .; cdr3_nt: TGTGCCAGCAGCTTAAACCCGAAGCCGAGCTCCTACAATGAGCAGTTCTTC; cdr3_aa: CASSLNPKPSSYNEQFF
j_call: TRBJ1-3; v_call: TRBV30; d_call: .; clone_size: .; cdr3_nt: TGTGCCTGGGGGCGGATTGAAAACACCATATATTTT; cdr3_aa: CAWGRIENTIYF
j_call: TRBJ2-7; v_call: TRBV6-5; d_call: .; clone_size: few; cdr3_nt: TGTGCCAGCAGTTACGGGCAGGGAAGCTACGAGCAGTACTTC; cdr3_aa: CASSYGQGSYEQYF
j_call: TRBJ1-4; v_call: TRBV2; d_call: TRBD1; clone_size: .; cdr3_nt: TGTGCCAGCAGTGGCGGTTTGGCAGGGGGAAAACTGTTTTTT; cdr3_aa: CASSGGLAGGKLFF
j_call: TRBJ2-3; v_call: TRBV3-1/TRBV3-2; d_call: .; clone_size: .; cdr3_nt: TGTGCCAGCAGCCAAGTAGCCCAGGCCCTAGGGGCAGATACGCAGTATTTT; cdr3_aa: CASSQVAQALGADTQYF
j_call: TRBJ1-1; v_call: TRBV3-1/TRBV3-2; d_call: .; clone_size: .; cdr3_nt: TGTGCCAGCAGCTTAATCGGGGCTGAAGCTTTCTTT; cdr3_aa: CASSLIGAEAFF
j_call: TRBJ2-2; v_call: TRBV30; d_call: .; clone_size: .; cdr3_nt: TGTGCCTGGAGTGGGGGGCGGGGGACCGGGGAGCTGTTTTTT; cdr3_aa: CAWSGGRGTGELFF
j_call: TRBJ2-7; v_call: TRBV18; d_call: TRBD1; clone_size: .; cdr3_nt: TGTGCCAGCTCACCGGGACAGGGCCGGTCCTACGAGCAGTACTTC; cdr3_aa: CASSPGQGRSYEQYF